The text below deals with one T cell receptor (beta chain). The Seattle patients, enrolled during active infection, were followed longitudinally. These data belong to a study of blood T cell repertoires in COVID-19. Study summary: Acute-phase and convalescent COVID-19 samples originated in the United States, Italy and Spain. Sources were T cells, B-cell-depleted T cells, or PBMCs; the material itself was cDNA or gDNA.

Original methodology: Amplification from reference gene primers served as the basis for estimated nucleated cell counts. Clones were sequenced by immunoSEQ multiplex PCR, and TCRdb holds only the in-frame ones, with some missing. V, J and clone size derive from that table, while D and trimming were established from the DNA sequence. The sample yields about 170,000 clones, around four fifths seen once. The CDR3 runs 13 residues. V was trimmed by 8 bases and J by 7 bases, leaving 15 bases between them. The germline V gene has CDR1 MDHEN and CDR2 SYDVKM. The receptor's source is an elderly woman with COVID-19, enrolled during active disease. The chain uses TRBV28 and TRBJ2-1; D is perhaps TRBD2 (6 bases). Sequenced sample: peripheral blood. This CDR3 reads CASRDWGVNEQFF. CDR3 nucleotides: TGTGCCAGCCGGGACTGGGGTGTAAATGAGCAGTTCTTC.